The TCR beta chain described here comes from a study of CD8 T cells in ankylosing spondylitis. Whole-study results and caveats: Clones that were linked to disease were CD8+ and were relatively rare in peripheral blood. Earlier authors reported some of these motif variants in reactive arthritis synovial fluid and blood. Within matched ankylosing spondylitis synovial fluid, disease-linked clones were reportedly significantly enriched. Seemingly distinctive of ankylosing spondylitis blood was a TCR beta motif formed by eight highly homologous variants.

Each CDR3 protein is one row after TCRdb ran MiXCR on the 5' RACE reads. Found here are a few hundred thousand distinct CDR3 sequences, around a tenth of them singletons; the top ten hold less than 7%. Between the trimmed V and J ends, which lost 3 bases and 2 bases, there was a span of 5 bases. Germline CDR1 reads ENHRY; CDR2 reads SYGVKD. This CDR3 comprises 12 residues. This clonotype has at least ten counts. Antigen: not known. Sample: blood, either unsorted or a sorted T cell fraction (not recorded which). The chain combines TRBV10-3 with TRBJ2-7; D uncertain. The receptor comes from a male donor with ankylosing spondylitis or in good health (not recorded which). In nucleotides, the CDR3 is TGTGCCATCAGTGAAGGTGCCTACGAGCAGTACTTC. Amino acid sequence: CAISEGAYEQYF.